One and the same sample provided the 27 T cell receptor beta chains below, sequenced in a study of blood T cells in healthy people across ages. For the second PCR, which ran for about 6 to 11 cycles, a sample-barcoded 5' primer and a J-beta primer mix were used. TCRdb re-called the 5' RACE reads with MiXCR, one entry per CDR3 protein. This table has hundreds of thousands of distinct CDR3 sequences, 45% to 50% appearing once. The sequencing sample was made of blood. These receptors originate from a woman aged 55 to 70 in good health.

V and J are TRBV5-1 and TRBJ2-7; D is ambiguous. The ends were cut back, 0 bases at V and 2 bases at J, with 12 bases in the middle. Germline V gene sequence: CDR1 SGHRS, CDR2 YFSETQ. This CDR3 spans 15 amino acids. CDR3 in amino acids: CASSLEFQGPYEQYF. Written as DNA, the CDR3 is TGCGCCAGCAGCTTGGAGTTTCAAGGCCCCTACGAGCAGTACTTC.

The chain is built from TRBV6-5 and TRBJ1-2; TRBD1 aligns across 7 bases. CDR1 is MNHEY and CDR2 is SVGAGI in the germline V gene. There are 14 residues in the CDR3. Trimming at V came to 2 bases and at J to 8 bases, leaving 8 bases not matched to a gene. The CDR3, as DNA: TGTGCCAGCAGTTACCTAACAGGGGTCGGCGGCTACACCTTC. The encoded protein is CASSYLTGVGGYTF.

This clonotype appeared a few times. This sequence joins TRBV7-2 and TRBJ2-7, with TRBD1 matching over 9 bases. V shed 4 bases, J shed 1 base, and the junction held 5 bases outside the gene matches. This CDR3 is 15 amino acids long. Germline assignment: CDR1 SGHTA and CDR2 FQGNSA. Here the CDR3 reads CASSSTGGSSYEQYF. In DNA, the CDR3 is TGTGCCAGCAGCTCGACAGGGGGGTCATCCTACGAGCAGTACTTC.

Only a few counts were recorded for this clonotype. The chain joins TRBV15 to TRBJ1-2; 8 bases map to TRBD1. The CDR3 is 15 residues long. V dropped 1 base and J dropped 3; count of bases not matched to a gene: 4. The germline V gene encodes CDR1 LNHNV and CDR2 YYDKDF (reference sequence). Written as DNA, the CDR3 is TGTGCCACCAGCAGAGGACAGGGGACTTACTATGGCTACACCTTC. It is translated as CATSRGQGTYYGYTF.

This clonotype was detected many times. V usage is TRBV7-9 and J usage is TRBJ2-7; D tentatively reads TRBD1 or TRBD2 (5 bases each). Germline CDR1 reads SEHNR; CDR2 reads FQNEAQ (reference sequence). This CDR3 is 15 amino acids long. Trimming removed 1 base from V and 0 bases from J, with 10 bases in between. The CDR3 is CASSLGAGSSYEQYF. Written as DNA, the CDR3 is TGTGCCAGCAGCTTAGGCGCAGGGAGCTCCTACGAGCAGTACTTC.

The chain links TRBV12-3 or TRBV12-4 to TRBJ1-5; D call uncertain. The CDR3 spans 14 residues. V gave up 3 bases and J gave up 5 bases, with 11 bases separating them. The DNA for the CDR3 is TGTGCCAGCAGTTTTACGAGGGAGGATCAGCCCCAGCATTTT. Residues: CASSFTREDQPQHF.

The rearrangement links TRBV10-3 to TRBJ2-7, with TRBD2 identical over 9 bases. J lost 4 bases, V lost 5 bases, and 9 bases had no gene match. The CDR3 extends over 15 amino acids. Germline assignment: CDR1 ENHRY and CDR2 SYGVKD. The chain's CDR3 is CAISSLAGHGYEQYF. The CDR3 DNA reads TGTGCCATCAGTTCTCTAGCGGGACATGGGTACGAGCAGTACTTC.

The chain couples TRBV29-1 to TRBJ2-1; no reliable D call. The J call may be mistaken, given a closer DNA end match to TRBJ2-7. There are 16 residues in the CDR3. The germline V gene has CDR1 SQVTM and CDR2 ANQGSEA. The CDR3 nucleotides are TGCAGCGTTGAAGGGAAAGCGCGGACCCCCTACAATGAGCAGTACTTC. Amino acid sequence: CSVEGKARTPYNEQYF.

The genes are TRBV5-6 and TRBJ2-7; 9 bases align to TRBD1. Germline CDR1 and CDR2: SGHDT and YYEEEE. Trimming took 4 bases from V and 6 from J; bases not matched to a gene: 8. CDR3 length: 14 amino acids. The CDR3 sequence is CASSRRQGVGEQYF. CDR3 sequence (DNA): TGTGCCAGCAGCCGCCGACAGGGGGTCGGCGAGCAGTACTTC.

The chain joins TRBV12-3 or TRBV12-4 to TRBJ2-3, with D unresolved. The CDR3 spans 11 residues. V was clipped by 4 bases and J by 10 bases, with 9 bases between them. CDR3 in DNA: TGTGCCAGCAGTTACCAACGTGCGCAGTATTTT. Its protein is CASSYQRAQYF.

J is TRBJ2-1 and V is TRBV21-1; no check of the table's D call, TRBD2, against the DNA was made. TRBV21-1 is given as a pseudogene. This CDR3 is 17 amino acids long. CDR3 in amino acids: CASSTQGLAGLYNEQFF. CDR3 nucleotide sequence: TGTGCCAGCAGCACACAGGGACTAGCGGGACTCTACAATGAGCAGTTCTTC.

J is TRBJ2-1 and V is TRBV4-1; TRBD2 matches at 8 bases. V lost 0 bases to trimming and J lost 7 bases; unmatched junction nucleotides: 2. The germline V gene has CDR1 MGHRA and CDR2 YSYEKL. The CDR3 extends over 14 amino acids. The CDR3 DNA reads as TGCGCCAGCAGCCAAGACTCGGGGGGGAATGAGCAGTTCTTC. Translation gives CASSQDSGGNEQFF.

V usage is TRBV6-2 or TRBV6-3 and J usage is TRBJ2-4; weak D call: TRBD2 (6 bases). TRBJ2-7 explains the end of the DNA better; the J call may be wrong. Germline V gene data show CDR1 as MNHEY and CDR2 as SVGEGT. CDR3 length: 15 amino acids. The CDR3 spells CASSLVAGLVYEQYF. The DNA of the CDR3 is TGTGCCAGCAGTCTTGTGGCGGGATTAGTCTACGAGCAGTACTTC.

Turning to this clonotype: A much larger clone lies one base from this, so it may be a read error. This sequence joins TRBV29-1 and TRBJ2-5; tentative D call: TRBD2 (6 bases). The CDR3 covers 18 residues. V was cut by 0 bases and J by 6 bases, with 26 bases left in between. Germline lookup yields CDR1 SQVTM and CDR2 ANQGSEA. CDR3 bases: TGCAGCGTTGAAGATTTAAAAGAACTACTAGCTGGTGGAAAGACCCAGTACTTC. It encodes CSVEDLKELLAGGKTQYF. The variable domain in full, with the rest retrieved from reference TRBV29-1 and TRBJ2-5, is SAVISQKPSRDICQRGTSLTIQCQVDSQVTMMFWYRQQPGQSLTLIATANQGSEATYESGFVIDKFPISRPNLTFSTLTVSNMSPEDSSIYLCSVEDLKELLAGGKTQYFGPGTRLLVL.

The V gene is TRBV12-3 or TRBV12-4, the J gene TRBJ2-1, with TRBD2 matching over 7 bases. Trimming cost V 2 bases and J 14 bases; bases outside gene matches: 9. The CDR3 consists of 13 residues. The CDR3 protein is CASSLSPRENEFF. The CDR3 DNA is TGTGCCAGCAGTTTAAGTCCGCGGGAGAACGAGTTCTTC.

This chain uses TRBV20-1 with TRBJ1-2; TRBD1 aligns across 7 bases. The CDR3 is 14 residues long. V was pared by 3 bases and J by 4 bases, with 8 bases of the junction left unmatched. Germline-derived CDR1 and CDR2 are DFQATT and SNEGSKA (reference sequence). The DNA of the CDR3 is TGCAGTGCTAGTACCCTTGACAGGGTCTATGGCTACACCTTC. Encoded protein: CSASTLDRVYGYTF.

The chain uses TRBV20-1 and TRBJ1-5; D gene ambiguous. The CDR3 has 14 amino acids. V was trimmed by 5 bases and J by 7 bases, leaving 18 bases between them. Germline CDR1 reads DFQATT; CDR2 reads SNEGSKA (reference sequence). The CDR3 sequence is CSAVGRRVSQPQHF. In DNA, the CDR3 is TGCAGTGCTGTAGGCCGAAGGGTGTCACAGCCCCAGCATTTT.

This rearrangement joins TRBV7-2 to TRBJ1-5, with 8 bases fitting TRBD1. Unmatched junction bases numbered 11, after V lost 5 bases and J lost 2 bases. The CDR3 is 17 amino acids. Looked up from germline, CDR1 is SGHTA and CDR2 is FQGNSA. CDR3 region: CASSPRQGWDGNQPQHF. The CDR3 bases are TGTGCCAGCAGCCCGAGACAGGGGTGGGACGGCAATCAGCCCCAGCATTTT.

The chain carries TRBV27 and TRBJ1-1; D possibly corresponds to TRBD1 (6 bases). Germline lookup yields CDR1 MNHEY and CDR2 SMNVEV (reference sequence). Trimming left V 5 bases short and J 1 base short, with 11 bases between. This CDR3 has 14 residues. This CDR3 is CASSPRQENTEAFF. The CDR3 region has the DNA TGTGCCAGCAGTCCCCGACAGGAGAACACTGAAGCTTTCTTT.

The chain recombines TRBV20-1 with TRBJ2-1; 9 bases line up with TRBD2. The CDR3 has 15 amino acids. V shed 4 bases and J 4 bases; nucleotides not matched to a gene: 8. The germline V gene has CDR1 DFQATT and CDR2 SNEGSKA (reference sequence). CDR3: CSATISGRKYNEQFF. The DNA of the CDR3 is TGCAGTGCTACCATCAGCGGGAGGAAGTACAATGAGCAGTTCTTC.

In its sample, this clonotype was seen a few times. The V and J genes are TRBV7-8 and TRBJ2-7; perhaps TRBD2 as D (5 bases). Trimming took off 4 bases at V and 3 bases at J, with 13 bases between the two ends. CDR3 length equals 14 residues. Germline V gene sequence: CDR1 SGHVS, CDR2 FQNEAQ. The CDR3 sequence: CASSSPGTIYEQYF. The CDR3 region has the DNA TGTGCCAGCAGCTCGCCGGGAACAATCTACGAGCAGTACTTC.

The table lists this clonotype with a count of one. The chain carries TRBV5-1 and TRBJ2-5; TRBD1 agrees at 7 bases. From germline, CDR1 is SGHRS and CDR2 YFSETQ. V lost 7 bases, J lost 2 bases, and 8 bases stayed unmatched. The CDR3 totals 14 residues. CDR3 region: CASWTGQPQETQYF. CDR3 sequence (DNA): TGCGCCAGCTGGACAGGCCAGCCTCAAGAGACCCAGTACTTC.

The V and J genes are TRBV28 and TRBJ2-5; D perhaps matches TRBD2 (6 bases). The V end was cut by 4 bases, the J end by 0 bases, with 15 bases between. CDR1 is MDHEN, CDR2 SYDVKM, per germline. This CDR3 spans 16 amino acids. CDR3 protein: CASSSPGSGDQETQYF. The CDR3 DNA reads as TGTGCCAGCAGTTCCCCAGGCTCGGGGGACCAAGAGACCCAGTACTTC.

V usage is TRBV4-1 and J usage is TRBJ2-1; TRBD2 matches 11 bases. V shed 3 bases, J shed 5 bases, and the junction held 6 bases outside the gene matches. Germline V gene lookup returns CDR1 MGHRA and CDR2 YSYEKL. The CDR3 covers 16 residues. For the CDR3, the DNA is TGCGCCAGCAGCCATACCCCGGGACTAGCGGACAATGAGCAGTTCTTC. Translated: CASSHTPGLADNEQFF.

This clonotype has a handful of counts. The chain joins TRBV20-1 to TRBJ1-2, with a possible D match to TRBD1 (6 bases). V lost 1 base to trimming and J lost 4 bases, with 13 bases between them. The CDR3 runs to 14 residues. CDR1 and CDR2 from the germline V gene are DFQATT and SNEGSKA (reference sequence). The CDR3 DNA follows: TGCAGTGCTAGAGGGGGGGCCACTGCCTATGGCTACACCTTC. Its translation is CSARGGATAYGYTF.

The chain employs TRBV3-1 and TRBJ2-1, with D possibly matching TRBD2 (6 bases). There are 13 residues in the CDR3. Looked up from germline, CDR1 is LGHDT and CDR2 is YNNKEL (reference sequence). The V gene lost 5 bases and the J gene lost 8 bases, with 13 bases spanning the gap. Here the CDR3 reads CASSRRGGDEQFF. In DNA form, the CDR3 reads TGTGCCAGCAGCAGGCGGGGTGGGGATGAGCAGTTCTTC.

This clonotype was detected only once. The chain combines TRBV2 with TRBJ2-7, with D possibly matching TRBD2 (6 bases). Germline V gene sequence: CDR1 SNHLY, CDR2 FYNNEI. V dropped 6 bases and J dropped 4 bases, with 16 bases sitting between them. The CDR3 sequence is 14 residues long. Written as DNA, the CDR3 is TGTGCCAGCAGGGAAACCGGAGGGCGATACGAGCAGTACTTC. Its protein product is CASRETGGRYEQYF.